This T cell receptor beta chain originates from a study of Graves' ophthalmopathy and Graves' hyperthyroidism. For the study at large: At the time of initial diagnosis and before any treatment, peripheral blood was collected.

Clinicians diagnosed using symptoms, serum thyroxine, TRAb, thyroid ultrasound and orbital computed tomography. Amplified material comprised TCR beta CDR3 regions derived from RNA transcripts. The first round was an RT-PCR with HTBI primers, and the second round was a multiplex PCR. Via MiXCR, TCRdb re-called the multiplex PCR reads, giving one row per CDR3 protein. The data contain about 210,000 distinct CDR3 sequences, approximately 28% of them singletons. Trimming removed 3 bases from V and 5 bases from J, with 19 bases in between. The CDR3 is made up of 16 amino acids. General observations from the study: Ophthalmopathy progression was predicted with approximately 68% sensitivity and approximately 72% specificity.

As for this clonotype: What it binds is unknown.

This sequence joins TRBV12-3 or TRBV12-4 and TRBJ1-1; possible D gene TRBD1, 5 bases. Input material: peripheral blood. The sequence derives from a man aged 50 to 59 with Graves' ophthalmopathy. The CDR3 reads CASSLGLQAGNTEAFF. CDR3 DNA sequence: TGTGCCAGCAGTTTGGGTTTACAGGCGGGGAATACTGAAGCTTTCTTT.